This T cell receptor (beta chain) was obtained from a study of cytomegalovirus exposure and HLA in healthy donors. Study context: An earlier analysis found around 120 million unique TCR beta sequences from 200 million or so T cells. HLA-typed donors were the source of 90 million or so unique TCRs, which an early data release held.

Primers for the PCR totalled 60 Vbeta and 13 Jbeta. Profiled with immunoSEQ multiplex PCR; TCRdb holds only in-frame clones, not every one. The repertoire holds about 160,000 clones, around 74% seen once, with roughly 1.5% in the top ten. Study results and caveats: Presence/absence analyses took donor sequencing depth as roughly uniform. Per a later analysis, under 20,000 TCR beta sequences showed association with HLA alleles at 0.05 false discovery rate.

CDR1 and CDR2 (germline): SGHTA, FQGTGA. V shed 10 bases, J shed 7 bases, and the junction held 12 bases outside the gene matches. The CDR3 covers 14 residues. In regard to this clone: Antigen unknown.

V usage is TRBV7-3 and J usage is TRBJ2-2; 7 positions match TRBD1. The sequencing input was PBMCs. This TCR came from a woman in her twenties or thirties in good health and CMV-seronegative. The CDR3 DNA reads as TGTGCCACCTCGACCGGGACAGAAAGCGGGGAGCTGTTTTTT. This codes for CATSTGTESGELFF.